This TCR beta chain was documented in a study of T cell responses to AZD1222 COVID-19 vaccine. Study-level points and caveats: Sampling captured repertoires only after the peak T cell response.

Sequencing was performed with immunoSEQ multiplex PCR; in TCRdb, only in-frame clones are kept and a portion is missing. The sample lists approximately 200,000 clones, more than 75% seen once, with about 3% in the top ten. As to this clone: Its matching antigen is unknown.

V lost 6 bases and J 5 bases, leaving 19 bases between the germline ends. Germline CDR1 reads SGHTA; CDR2 reads FQGNSA. This CDR3 spans 16 amino acids. The genes are TRBV7-2 and TRBJ2-2; D is possibly TRBD2 (5 bases). This TCR derives from an adult in good health. Here the sequenced sample was peripheral blood, taken on day 0 of MenACWY control vaccination. The CDR3 sequence is CASSLPQAAGTGELFF. Here the CDR3 DNA reads TGTGCCAGCAGTCTACCCCAGGCGGCGGGTACCGGGGAGCTGTTTTTT.